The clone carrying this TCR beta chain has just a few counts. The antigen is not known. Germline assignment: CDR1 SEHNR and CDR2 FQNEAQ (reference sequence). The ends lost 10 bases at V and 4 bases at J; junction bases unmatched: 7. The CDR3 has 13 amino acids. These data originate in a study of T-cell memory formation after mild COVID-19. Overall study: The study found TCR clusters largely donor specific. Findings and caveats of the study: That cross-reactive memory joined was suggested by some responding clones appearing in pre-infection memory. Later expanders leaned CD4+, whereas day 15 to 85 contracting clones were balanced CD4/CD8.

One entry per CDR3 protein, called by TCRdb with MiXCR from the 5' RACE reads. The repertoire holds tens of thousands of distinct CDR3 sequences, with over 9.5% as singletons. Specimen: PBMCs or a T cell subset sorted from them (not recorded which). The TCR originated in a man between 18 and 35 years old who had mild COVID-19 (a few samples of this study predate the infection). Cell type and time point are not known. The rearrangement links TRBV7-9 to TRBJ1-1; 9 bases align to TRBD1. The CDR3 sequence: CATAGTGSTEAFF. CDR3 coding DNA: TGTGCCACGGCCGGGACAGGGTCCACTGAAGCTTTCTTT.